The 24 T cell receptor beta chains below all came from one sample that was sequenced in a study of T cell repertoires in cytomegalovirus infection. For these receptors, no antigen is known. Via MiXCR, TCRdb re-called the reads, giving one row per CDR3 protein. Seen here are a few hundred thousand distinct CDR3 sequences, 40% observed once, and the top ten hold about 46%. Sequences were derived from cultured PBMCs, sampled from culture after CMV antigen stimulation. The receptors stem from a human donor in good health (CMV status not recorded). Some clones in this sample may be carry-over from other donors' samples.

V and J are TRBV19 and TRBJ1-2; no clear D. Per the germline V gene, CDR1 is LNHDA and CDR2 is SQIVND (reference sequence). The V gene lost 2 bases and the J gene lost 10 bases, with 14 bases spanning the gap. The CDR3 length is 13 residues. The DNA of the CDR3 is TGTGCCAGTAGTATAAGTTGGGTCGGATCCTACACCTTC. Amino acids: CASSISWVGSYTF.

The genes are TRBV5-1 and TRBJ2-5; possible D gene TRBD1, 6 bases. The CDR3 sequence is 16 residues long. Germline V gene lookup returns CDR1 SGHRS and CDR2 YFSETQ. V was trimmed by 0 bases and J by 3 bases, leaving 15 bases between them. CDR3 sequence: CASSLGPRPGEETQYF. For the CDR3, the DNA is TGCGCCAGCAGCTTGGGGCCGCGGCCAGGGGAAGAGACCCAGTACTTC.

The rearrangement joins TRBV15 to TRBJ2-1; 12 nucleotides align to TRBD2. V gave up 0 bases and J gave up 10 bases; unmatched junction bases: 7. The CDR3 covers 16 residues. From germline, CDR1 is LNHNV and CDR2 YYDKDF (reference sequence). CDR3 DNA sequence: TGTGCCACCAGCAGAGATGGAACTAGCGGGGGGAGGGAGCAGTTCTTC. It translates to CATSRDGTSGGREQFF. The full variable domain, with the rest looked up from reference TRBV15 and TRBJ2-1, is DAMVIQNPRYQVTQFGKPVTLSCSQTLNHNVMYWYQQKSSQAPKLLFHYYDKDFNNEADTPDNFQSRRPNTSFCFLDIRSPGLGDTAMYLCATSRDGTSGGREQFFGPGTRLTVL.

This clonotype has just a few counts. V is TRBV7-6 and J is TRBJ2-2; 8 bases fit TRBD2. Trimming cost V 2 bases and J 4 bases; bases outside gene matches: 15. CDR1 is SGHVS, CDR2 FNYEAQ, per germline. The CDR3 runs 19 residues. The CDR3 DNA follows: TGTGCCAGCAGCTTACCCAGCGGGGGATCCCCTGGGGGCACCGGGGAGCTGTTTTTT. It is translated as CASSLPSGGSPGGTGELFF. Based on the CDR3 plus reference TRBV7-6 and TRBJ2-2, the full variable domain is GAGVSQSPRYKVTKRGQDVALRCDPISGHVSLYWYRQALGQGPEFLTYFNYEAQQDKSGLPNDRFSAERPEGSISTLTIQRTEQRDSAMYRCASSLPSGGSPGGTGELFFGEGSRLTVL.

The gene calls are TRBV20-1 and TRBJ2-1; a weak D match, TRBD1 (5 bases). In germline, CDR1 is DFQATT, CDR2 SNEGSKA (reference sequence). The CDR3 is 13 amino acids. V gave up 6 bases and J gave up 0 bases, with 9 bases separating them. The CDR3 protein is CSAGRASYNEQFF. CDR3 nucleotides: TGCAGTGCAGGCAGGGCCTCCTACAATGAGCAGTTCTTC.

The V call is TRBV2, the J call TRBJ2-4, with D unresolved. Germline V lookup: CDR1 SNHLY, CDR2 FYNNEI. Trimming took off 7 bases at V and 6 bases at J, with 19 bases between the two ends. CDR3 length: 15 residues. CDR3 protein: CASTLGRATGNIQYF. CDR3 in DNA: TGTGCCAGCACGCTAGGACGGGCGACGGGAAACATTCAGTACTTC.

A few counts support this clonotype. The CDR3 sequence is CASVTLGQGHGYTF. CDR3 nucleotide sequence: TGTGCCAGCGTGACGCTCGGACAGGGACATGGCTACACCTTC. The chain uses TRBV6-2 or TRBV6-3 and TRBJ1-2; 8 positions match TRBD1. Trimming removed 8 bases from V and 6 bases from J; junction bases left unmatched: 11. The CDR3 runs 14 residues. Germline lookup yields CDR1 MNHEY and CDR2 SVGEGT.

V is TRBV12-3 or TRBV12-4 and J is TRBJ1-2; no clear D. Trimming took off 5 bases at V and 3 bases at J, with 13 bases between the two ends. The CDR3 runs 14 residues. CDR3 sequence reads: CASSPFDRYYGYTF. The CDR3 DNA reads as TGTGCCAGCAGTCCATTCGACCGCTACTATGGCTACACCTTC.

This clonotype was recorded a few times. The CDR3 spells CASSRRGGGQGVYEQFF. CDR3 nucleotide sequence: TGTGCCAGCAGCCGGAGGGGGGGCGGGCAGGGTGTTTATGAGCAGTTCTTC. The J gene is TRBJ2-1, the V gene TRBV7-2; possibly TRBD2 for D (7 bases). V was trimmed by 5 bases and J by 8 bases, leaving 25 bases between them. Looked up from germline, CDR1 is SGHTA and CDR2 is FQGNSA. The CDR3 extends over 17 amino acids.

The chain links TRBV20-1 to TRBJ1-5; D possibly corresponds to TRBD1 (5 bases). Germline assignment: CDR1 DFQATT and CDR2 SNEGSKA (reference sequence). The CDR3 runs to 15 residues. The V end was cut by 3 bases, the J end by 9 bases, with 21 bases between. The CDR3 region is CSAREPGGREGPQHF. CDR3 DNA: TGCAGTGCTAGGGAGCCGGGGGGGAGGGAGGGGCCCCAGCATTTT.

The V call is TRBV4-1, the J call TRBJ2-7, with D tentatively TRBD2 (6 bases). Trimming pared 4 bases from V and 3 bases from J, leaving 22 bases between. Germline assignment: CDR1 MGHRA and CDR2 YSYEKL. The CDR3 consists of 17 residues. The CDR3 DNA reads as TGCGCCAGCAGCCTTGACGGGGGAGTAATTGTTGGCTACGAGCAGTACTTC. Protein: CASSLDGGVIVGYEQYF.

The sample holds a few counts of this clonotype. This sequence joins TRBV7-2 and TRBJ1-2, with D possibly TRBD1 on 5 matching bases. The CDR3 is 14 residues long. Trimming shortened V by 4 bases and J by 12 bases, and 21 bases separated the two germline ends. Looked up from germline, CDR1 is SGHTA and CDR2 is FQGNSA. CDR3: CASSSHQTGRRNTF. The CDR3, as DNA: TGTGCCAGCAGCTCCCATCAAACGGGACGCCGTAACACCTTC.

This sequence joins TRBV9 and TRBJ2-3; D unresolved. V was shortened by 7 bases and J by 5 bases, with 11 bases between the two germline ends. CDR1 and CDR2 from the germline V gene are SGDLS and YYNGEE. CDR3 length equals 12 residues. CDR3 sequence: CASAERLDTQYF. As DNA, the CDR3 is TGTGCCAGCGCCGAGCGTTTAGATACGCAGTATTTT.

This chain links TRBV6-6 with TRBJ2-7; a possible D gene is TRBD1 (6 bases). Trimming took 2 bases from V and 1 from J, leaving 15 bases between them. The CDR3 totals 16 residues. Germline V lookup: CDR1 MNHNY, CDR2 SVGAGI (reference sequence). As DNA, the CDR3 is TGTGCCAGCAGTTACCACGGACAGTCCCAATCCTACGAGCAGTACTTC. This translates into CASSYHGQSQSYEQYF.

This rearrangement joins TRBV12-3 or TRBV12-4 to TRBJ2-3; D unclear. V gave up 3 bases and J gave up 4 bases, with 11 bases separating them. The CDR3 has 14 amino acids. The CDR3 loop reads CASSFGPVADTQYF. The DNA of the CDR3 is TGTGCCAGCAGTTTCGGCCCCGTTGCAGATACGCAGTATTTT.

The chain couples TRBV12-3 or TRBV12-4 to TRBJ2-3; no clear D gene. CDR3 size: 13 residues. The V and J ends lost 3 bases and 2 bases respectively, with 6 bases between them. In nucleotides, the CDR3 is TGTGCCAGCAGTTTCCCAAACACAGATACGCAGTATTTT. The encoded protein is CASSFPNTDTQYF.

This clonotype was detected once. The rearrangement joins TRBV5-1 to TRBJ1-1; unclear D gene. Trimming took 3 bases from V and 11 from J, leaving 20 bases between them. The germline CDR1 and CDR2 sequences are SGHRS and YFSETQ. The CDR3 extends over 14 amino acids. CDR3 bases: TGCGCCAGCAGCTCAACGTCCGGGAGTCCTTCGGCTTTCTTT. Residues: CASSSTSGSPSAFF. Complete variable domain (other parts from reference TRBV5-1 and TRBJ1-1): KAGVTQTPRYLIKTRGQQVTLSCSPISGHRSVSWYQQTPGQGLQFLFEYFSETQRNKGNFPGRFSGRQFSNSRSEMNVSTLELGDSALYLCASSSTSGSPSAFFGQGTRLTVV.

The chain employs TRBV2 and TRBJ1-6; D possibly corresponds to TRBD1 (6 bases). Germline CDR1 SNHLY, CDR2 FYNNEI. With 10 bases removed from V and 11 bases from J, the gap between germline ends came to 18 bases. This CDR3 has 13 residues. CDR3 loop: CATRGRGITPLHF. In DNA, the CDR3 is TGTGCCACACGGGGCAGGGGAATTACACCCCTCCACTTT. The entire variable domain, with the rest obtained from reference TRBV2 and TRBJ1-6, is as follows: EPEVTQTPSHQVTQMGQEVILRCVPISNHLYFYWYRQILGQKVEFLVSFYNNEISEKSEIFDDQFSVERPDGSNFTLKIRSTKLEDSAMYFCATRGRGITPLHFGNGTRLTVT.

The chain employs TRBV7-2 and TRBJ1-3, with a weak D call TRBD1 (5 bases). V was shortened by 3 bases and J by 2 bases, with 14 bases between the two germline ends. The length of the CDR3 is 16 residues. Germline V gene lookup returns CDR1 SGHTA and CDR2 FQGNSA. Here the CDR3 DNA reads TGTGCCAGCAGCTTCCGAGCGGGGGGGACTGGAAACACCATATATTTT. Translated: CASSFRAGGTGNTIYF.

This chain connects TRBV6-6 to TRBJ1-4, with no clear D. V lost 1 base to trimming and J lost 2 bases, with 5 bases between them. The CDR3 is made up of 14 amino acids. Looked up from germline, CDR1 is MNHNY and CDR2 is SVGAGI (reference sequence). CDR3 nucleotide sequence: TGTGCCAGCAGTTACTTGGGGACTAATGAAAAACTGTTTTTT. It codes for CASSYLGTNEKLFF.

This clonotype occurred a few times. The DNA for the CDR3 is TGTGCCAGCAGCCTCAACGTGGGGGTAGGGGATGGCAAGGCCCAGTACTTC. Protein: CASSLNVGVGDGKAQYF. The chain combines TRBV7-2 with TRBJ2-5; D possibly uses TRBD1 or TRBD2 (5 bases each). Germline-derived CDR1 and CDR2 are SGHTA and FQGNSA. V lost 5 bases to trimming and J lost 9 bases, with 28 bases between them. The length of the CDR3 is 17 residues.

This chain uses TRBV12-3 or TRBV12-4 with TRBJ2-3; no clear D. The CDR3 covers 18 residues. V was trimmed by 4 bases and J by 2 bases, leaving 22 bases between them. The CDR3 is CASSYLTLASTITDTQYF. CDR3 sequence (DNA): TGTGCCAGCAGTTACTTGACCCTGGCATCCACGATCACAGATACGCAGTATTTT.

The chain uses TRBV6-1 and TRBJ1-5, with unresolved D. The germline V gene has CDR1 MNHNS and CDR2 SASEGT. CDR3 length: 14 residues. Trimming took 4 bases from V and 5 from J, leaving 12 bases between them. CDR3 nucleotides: TGTGCCAGCAGTGGGTCGTGGGCGGATCAGCCCCAGCATTTT. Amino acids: CASSGSWADQPQHF.

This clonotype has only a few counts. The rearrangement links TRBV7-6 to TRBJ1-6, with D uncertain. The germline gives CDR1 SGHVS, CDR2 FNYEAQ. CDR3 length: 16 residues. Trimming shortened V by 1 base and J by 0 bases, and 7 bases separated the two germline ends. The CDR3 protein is CASSLGSSSYNSPLHF. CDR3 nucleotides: TGTGCCAGCAGCTTAGGGTCCAGCTCCTATAATTCACCCCTCCACTTT.